This is a list of T cell receptor beta chains from one sample in a study of cytomegalovirus exposure and HLA in healthy donors. The data were produced by immunoSEQ multiplex PCR, yet TCRdb's version contains in-frame clones alone and is incomplete. The repertoire holds 150,000 to 200,000 clones, with about 88% as singletons. The sample consisted of PBMCs. The receptors derive from a man between 18 and 29 years old in good health and CMV-seronegative. Each CDR3 is given with its conserved first and last residue. The D gene is left open where the match is weak. For some rows the clone size is stated as once, few or many, or as a class when expanded; others skip it.

j_gene: TRBJ1-3
d_gene: -
abundance: -
v_gene: TRBV29-1
CDR3aa: CSVEGPSSGNTIYF
CDR3nt: TGCAGCGTGGAAGGGCCCAGCTCTGGAAACACCATATATTTT

j_gene: TRBJ1-5
d_gene: TRBD1
abundance: -
v_gene: TRBV18
CDR3aa: CASSPDRGAEQPQHF
CDR3nt: TGTGCCAGCTCACCGGACAGGGGGGCTGAGCAGCCCCAGCATTTT

j_gene: TRBJ2-5
d_gene: TRBD1
abundance: -
v_gene: TRBV7-8
CDR3aa: CASSTMTGAQETQYF
CDR3nt: TGTGCCAGCAGTACTATGACAGGGGCCCAAGAGACCCAGTACTTC

j_gene: TRBJ1-2
d_gene: TRBD1
abundance: -
v_gene: TRBV10-1
CDR3aa: CASSPDRVYGYTF
CDR3nt: TGCGCCAGCAGTCCTGACAGGGTCTATGGCTACACCTTC

j_gene: TRBJ2-7
d_gene: -
abundance: -
v_gene: TRBV19
CDR3aa: CASSMGGYEQYF
CDR3nt: TGTGCCAGTAGTATGGGAGGATACGAGCAGTACTTC

j_gene: TRBJ1-6
d_gene: -
abundance: -
v_gene: TRBV30
CDR3aa: CAWRTSTVPGASYNSPLHF
CDR3nt: TGTGCCTGGAGGACCTCGACAGTTCCAGGGGCCTCCTATAATTCACCCCTCCACTTT

j_gene: TRBJ1-1
d_gene: -
abundance: once
v_gene: TRBV5-1
CDR3aa: CASSTAGDTEAFF
CDR3nt: TGCGCCAGCTCGACTGCGGGGGACACTGAAGCTTTCTTT

j_gene: TRBJ2-1
d_gene: -
abundance: -
v_gene: TRBV18
CDR3aa: CASSPIRENNEQFF
CDR3nt: TGTGCCAGCTCACCGATTAGGGAGAACAATGAGCAGTTCTTC

j_gene: TRBJ2-5
d_gene: TRBD1
abundance: -
v_gene: TRBV7-2
CDR3aa: CASSLGGTGGKTQYF
CDR3nt: TGTGCCAGCAGCTTGGGGGGGACAGGGGGAAAGACCCAGTACTTC

j_gene: TRBJ1-4
d_gene: -
abundance: few
v_gene: TRBV11-3
CDR3aa: CASSLGWTGQEEKLFF
CDR3nt: TGTGCCAGCAGCTTAGGTTGGACGGGACAAGAGGAAAAACTGTTTTTT

j_gene: TRBJ2-6
d_gene: -
abundance: -
v_gene: TRBV7-2
CDR3aa: CASSYILPGANVLTF
CDR3nt: TGTGCCAGCAGCTACATTCTCCCTGGGGCCAACGTCCTGACTTTC

j_gene: TRBJ1-1
d_gene: TRBD1
abundance: -
v_gene: TRBV4-2
CDR3aa: CASSYGQGNTEAFF
CDR3nt: TGTGCCAGCAGCTATGGACAGGGGAACACTGAAGCTTTCTTT

j_gene: TRBJ1-6
d_gene: -
abundance: -
v_gene: TRBV13
CDR3aa: CASSAGPVSFNSPLHF
CDR3nt: TGTGCCAGCAGCGCTGGGCCCGTTTCTTTTAATTCACCCCTCCACTTT